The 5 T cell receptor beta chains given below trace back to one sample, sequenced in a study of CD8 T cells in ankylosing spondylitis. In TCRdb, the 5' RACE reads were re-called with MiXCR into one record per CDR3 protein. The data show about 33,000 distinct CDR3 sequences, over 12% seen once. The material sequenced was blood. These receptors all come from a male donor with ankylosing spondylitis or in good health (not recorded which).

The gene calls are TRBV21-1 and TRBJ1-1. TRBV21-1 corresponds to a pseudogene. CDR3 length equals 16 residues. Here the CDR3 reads CASSRTSGGENTEAFF. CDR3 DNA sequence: TGTGCCAGCAGCAGAACTTCGGGGGGGGAGAACACTGAAGCTTTCTTT.

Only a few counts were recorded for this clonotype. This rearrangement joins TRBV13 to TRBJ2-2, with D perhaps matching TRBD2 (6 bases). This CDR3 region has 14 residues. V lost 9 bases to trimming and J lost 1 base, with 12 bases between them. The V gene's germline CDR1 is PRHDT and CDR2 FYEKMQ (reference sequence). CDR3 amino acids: CASRGGLNTGELFF. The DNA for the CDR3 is TGTGCCAGTAGAGGAGGGTTGAACACCGGGGAGCTGTTTTTT.

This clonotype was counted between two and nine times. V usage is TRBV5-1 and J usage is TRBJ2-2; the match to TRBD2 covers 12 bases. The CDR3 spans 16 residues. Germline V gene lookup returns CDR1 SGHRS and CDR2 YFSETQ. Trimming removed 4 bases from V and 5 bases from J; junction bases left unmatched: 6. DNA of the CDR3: TGCGCCAGCAGCATTGGGACTAGCGGGCTTACCGGGGAGCTGTTTTTT. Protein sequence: CASSIGTSGLTGELFF.

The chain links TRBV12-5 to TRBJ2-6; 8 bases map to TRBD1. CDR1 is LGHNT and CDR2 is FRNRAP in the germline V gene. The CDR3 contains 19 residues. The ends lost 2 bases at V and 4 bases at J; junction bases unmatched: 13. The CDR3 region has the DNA TGTGCTAGTGGTTTGTATCCGGGACAGGAGTCTAGAGGGGCCAACGTCCTGACTTTC. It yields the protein CASGLYPGQESRGANVLTF.

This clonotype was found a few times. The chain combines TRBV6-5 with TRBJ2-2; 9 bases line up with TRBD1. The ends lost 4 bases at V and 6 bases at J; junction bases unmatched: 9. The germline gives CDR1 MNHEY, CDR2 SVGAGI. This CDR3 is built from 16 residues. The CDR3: CASSSLGTGRPGELFF. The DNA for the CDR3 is TGTGCCAGCAGTTCCTTGGGGACAGGGCGGCCCGGGGAGCTGTTTTTT.